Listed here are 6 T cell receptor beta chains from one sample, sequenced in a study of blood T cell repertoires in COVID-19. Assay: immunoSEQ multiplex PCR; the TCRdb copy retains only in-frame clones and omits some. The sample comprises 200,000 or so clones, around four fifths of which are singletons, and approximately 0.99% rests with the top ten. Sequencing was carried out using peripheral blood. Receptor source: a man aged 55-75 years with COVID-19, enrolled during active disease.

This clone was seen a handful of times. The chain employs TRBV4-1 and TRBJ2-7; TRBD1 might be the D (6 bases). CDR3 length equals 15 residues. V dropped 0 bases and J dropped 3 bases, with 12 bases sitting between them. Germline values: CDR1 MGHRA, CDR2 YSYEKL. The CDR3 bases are TGCGCCAGCAGCCAAGATCAGGGGCCCTTCTACGAGCAGTACTTC. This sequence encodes CASSQDQGPFYEQYF.

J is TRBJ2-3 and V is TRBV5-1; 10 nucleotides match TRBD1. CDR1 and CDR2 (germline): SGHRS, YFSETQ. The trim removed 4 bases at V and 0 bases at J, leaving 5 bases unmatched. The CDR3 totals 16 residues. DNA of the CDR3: TGCGCCAGCAGCCGGGACAGGGGTGACAGCACAGATACGCAGTATTTT. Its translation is CASSRDRGDSTDTQYF.

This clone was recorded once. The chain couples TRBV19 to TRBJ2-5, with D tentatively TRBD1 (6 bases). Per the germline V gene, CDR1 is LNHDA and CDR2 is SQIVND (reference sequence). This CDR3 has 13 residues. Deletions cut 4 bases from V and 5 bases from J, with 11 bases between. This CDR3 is CASSRTDGETQYF. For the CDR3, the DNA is TGTGCCAGTAGTAGGACAGACGGGGAGACCCAGTACTTC.

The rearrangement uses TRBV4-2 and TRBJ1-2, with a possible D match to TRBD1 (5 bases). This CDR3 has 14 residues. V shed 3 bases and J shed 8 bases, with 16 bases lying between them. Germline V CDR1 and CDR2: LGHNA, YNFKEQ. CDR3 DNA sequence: TGTGCCAGCAGCCAGACCGGCGGGACGTGGGGCTACACCTTC. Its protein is CASSQTGGTWGYTF.

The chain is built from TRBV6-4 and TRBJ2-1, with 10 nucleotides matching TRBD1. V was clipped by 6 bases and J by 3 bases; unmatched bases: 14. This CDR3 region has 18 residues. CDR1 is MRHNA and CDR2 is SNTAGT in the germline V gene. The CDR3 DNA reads TGTGCCAGCAGGACAAATCGGACAGGGGGAAAAAGCTACAATGAGCAGTTCTTC. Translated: CASRTNRTGGKSYNEQFF.

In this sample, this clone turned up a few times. As DNA, the CDR3 is TGTGCCGGGGGGATTAACTATGGCTACACCTTC. Amino acid sequence: CAGGINYGYTF. The chain combines TRBV2 with TRBJ1-2; a weak D match, TRBD1 (5 bases). The CDR3 has 11 amino acids. Trimming took 11 bases from V and 1 from J, leaving 8 bases between them. Germline V gene sequence: CDR1 SNHLY, CDR2 FYNNEI.